This is a list of T cell receptor beta chains from one sample in a study of shared clonotypes between healthy human individuals. Profiled with immunoSEQ multiplex PCR; TCRdb holds only in-frame clones, not every one. Here the sample spans about 2 million clones, about 95% being singletons. The sample comprised naive CD8+ T cells sorted from blood. These receptors all stem from a man between 18 and 35 years old in good health. CDR3s include the opening cysteine and the closing phenylalanine or tryptophan. Fields, in order: CDR3 DNA, CDR3 protein, V gene, clone size, J gene, D gene. D genes are given only for firm matches. Size values are once, few and many counts, or a class for expanded clones, and some rows have none.

CDR3nt: TGTGCCAGCAGCCTGGACCCTAGTTGGGGCCCATACAATGAGCAGTTCTTC; CDR3aa: CASSLDPSWGPYNEQFF; v_gene: TRBV11-2; abundance: -; j_gene: TRBJ2-1; d_gene: -
CDR3nt: TGTGCCAGTAGTCCAGGGGTAGTGAACACTGAAGCTTTCTTT; CDR3aa: CASSPGVVNTEAFF; v_gene: TRBV19; abundance: -; j_gene: TRBJ1-1; d_gene: -
CDR3nt: TGTGCCACCTCTAGCGGCTACTCCTACAATGAGCAGTTCTTC; CDR3aa: CATSSGYSYNEQFF; v_gene: TRBV9; abundance: -; j_gene: TRBJ2-1; d_gene: TRBD2
CDR3nt: TGTGCCATTACAACACCAGAAAACACTGAAGCTTTCTTT; CDR3aa: CAITTPENTEAFF; v_gene: TRBV2; abundance: -; j_gene: TRBJ1-1; d_gene: -
CDR3nt: TGTGCCAGGGACCCCCAGGGGGAGGGGATCAATGAGCAGTTCTTC; CDR3aa: CARDPQGEGINEQFF; v_gene: TRBV2; abundance: -; j_gene: TRBJ2-1; d_gene: -
CDR3nt: TGTGCCAGCAGTTACGACAGCGTTGGCACCTACGAGCAGTACTTC; CDR3aa: CASSYDSVGTYEQYF; v_gene: TRBV6-5; abundance: -; j_gene: TRBJ2-7; d_gene: -
CDR3nt: TGTGCCAGCAGCTCCGGGACAGGTAACACTGAAGCTTTCTTT; CDR3aa: CASSSGTGNTEAFF; v_gene: TRBV5-4; abundance: -; j_gene: TRBJ1-1; d_gene: TRBD1
CDR3nt: TGTGCCAGCAGCCAAGACCACGACATTTCCTATAATTCACCCCTCCACTTT; CDR3aa: CASSQDHDISYNSPLHF; v_gene: TRBV4-2; abundance: -; j_gene: TRBJ1-6; d_gene: -
CDR3nt: TGTGCCAGCAGCGTTATTCCGAACACTGAAGCTTTCTTT; CDR3aa: CASSVIPNTEAFF; v_gene: TRBV7-6; abundance: -; j_gene: TRBJ1-1; d_gene: -
CDR3nt: TGCGCCAGCAGCCGAGGTAGTGTCTCCTACGAGCAGTACTTC; CDR3aa: CASSRGSVSYEQYF; v_gene: TRBV4-1; abundance: -; j_gene: TRBJ2-7; d_gene: -
CDR3nt: TGTGCCAGCACCTGGGGGACAGGGATCAACGAGCAGTACTTC; CDR3aa: CASTWGTGINEQYF; v_gene: TRBV28; abundance: -; j_gene: TRBJ2-7; d_gene: TRBD1
CDR3nt: TGTGCCATCAGTGATCAAGCGGGTATACAAGAGACCCAGTACTTC; CDR3aa: CAISDQAGIQETQYF; v_gene: TRBV10-3; abundance: -; j_gene: TRBJ2-5; d_gene: -
CDR3nt: TGTGCCAGCAGTGAGGGACAGAAGATTTACGAGCAGTACTTC; CDR3aa: CASSEGQKIYEQYF; v_gene: TRBV2; abundance: -; j_gene: TRBJ2-7; d_gene: TRBD1
CDR3nt: TGTGCCAGCAGCCAAGCCGCATTCAACACCGGGGAGCTGTTTTTT; CDR3aa: CASSQAAFNTGELFF; v_gene: TRBV14; abundance: -; j_gene: TRBJ2-2; d_gene: -
CDR3nt: TGTGCCAGCAGCCCCGAAGTCCCGAACACCGGGGAGCTGTTTTTT; CDR3aa: CASSPEVPNTGELFF; v_gene: TRBV13; abundance: -; j_gene: TRBJ2-2; d_gene: -
CDR3nt: TGTGCCTGGAGCGAACCTCGGGCAGATACGCAGTATTTT; CDR3aa: CAWSEPRADTQYF; v_gene: TRBV30; abundance: -; j_gene: TRBJ2-3; d_gene: -
CDR3nt: TGTGCCACCAGCAGGATTGCGGTAGGGGTAGGTGAGCAGTTCTTC; CDR3aa: CATSRIAVGVGEQFF; v_gene: TRBV15; abundance: -; j_gene: TRBJ2-1; d_gene: -
CDR3nt: TGTGCCAGCAGCCAAGATATAGCCGGGGGGTCGGACTACGAGCAGTACTTC; CDR3aa: CASSQDIAGGSDYEQYF; v_gene: TRBV4-2; abundance: -; j_gene: TRBJ2-7; d_gene: TRBD2
CDR3nt: TGTGCCAGTAGTATAGTGCCCCTCACTGAAGCTTTCTTT; CDR3aa: CASSIVPLTEAFF; v_gene: TRBV19; abundance: -; j_gene: TRBJ1-1; d_gene: -
CDR3nt: TGCAGCGTTGAAGATCTACCAATGCAGTATTTT; CDR3aa: CSVEDLPMQYF; v_gene: TRBV29-1; abundance: -; j_gene: TRBJ2-3; d_gene: -
CDR3nt: TGTGCCAGCAGTACCGAGGCGGGGGAACAAGAGACCCAGTACTTC; CDR3aa: CASSTEAGEQETQYF; v_gene: TRBV27; abundance: -; j_gene: TRBJ2-5; d_gene: TRBD2
CDR3nt: TGCGCCACCAAATTGGGGGGCGTTTCTGGGGCCAACGTCCTGACTTTC; CDR3aa: CATKLGGVSGANVLTF; v_gene: TRBV10-2; abundance: once; j_gene: TRBJ2-6; d_gene: -
CDR3nt: TGTGCCAGCAGCCCAGCAGTAGAAGCTTTCTTT; CDR3aa: CASSPAVEAFF; v_gene: TRBV7-2; abundance: -; j_gene: TRBJ1-1; d_gene: -
CDR3nt: TGTGCCAGCAGCTTAGGTCTAGCGGGAGGCGAGCAGTACTTC; CDR3aa: CASSLGLAGGEQYF; v_gene: TRBV7-9; abundance: -; j_gene: TRBJ2-7; d_gene: TRBD2
CDR3nt: TGTGCCAGCCAGCTGGGGCCGGGAGGGGACCAAGAGACCCAGTACTTC; CDR3aa: CASQLGPGGDQETQYF; v_gene: TRBV27; abundance: -; j_gene: TRBJ2-5; d_gene: TRBD2
CDR3nt: TGTGCCAGCAGTCCCGGGTCGGGTTACGAGCAGTACTTC; CDR3aa: CASSPGSGYEQYF; v_gene: TRBV6-5; abundance: -; j_gene: TRBJ2-7; d_gene: -
CDR3nt: TGTGCCAGCAGCTTGGAAGGTAGCTCCTACGAGCAGTACTTC; CDR3aa: CASSLEGSSYEQYF; v_gene: TRBV5-4; abundance: -; j_gene: TRBJ2-7; d_gene: -
CDR3nt: TGTGCCAGCAGCGTAGATCAGGAGGGGGCGAGCACAGATACGCAGTATTTT; CDR3aa: CASSVDQEGASTDTQYF; v_gene: TRBV9; abundance: once; j_gene: TRBJ2-3; d_gene: -
CDR3nt: TGTGCCAGCAGCGTGACAGGGACAGATACGCAGTATTTT; CDR3aa: CASSVTGTDTQYF; v_gene: TRBV9; abundance: -; j_gene: TRBJ2-3; d_gene: TRBD1
CDR3nt: TGTGCCTGGAGTACCGGGACTTCCAGCACAGATACGCAGTATTTT; CDR3aa: CAWSTGTSSTDTQYF; v_gene: TRBV30; abundance: -; j_gene: TRBJ2-3; d_gene: -
CDR3nt: TGTGCCAGCAGTTGGGGACCGACGTGGCTCTTCGGCTACACCTTC; CDR3aa: CASSWGPTWLFGYTF; v_gene: TRBV27; abundance: -; j_gene: TRBJ1-2; d_gene: -
CDR3nt: TGCGCCAGCAGCCAAGTGTCGGCGCAGGGCTCCTACGAGCAGTACTTC; CDR3aa: CASSQVSAQGSYEQYF; v_gene: TRBV4-1; abundance: -; j_gene: TRBJ2-7; d_gene: -
CDR3nt: TGTGCCAGCAGTTTCGGCGCCGGACTAGCCTACGAGCAGTACTTC; CDR3aa: CASSFGAGLAYEQYF; v_gene: TRBV27; abundance: -; j_gene: TRBJ2-7; d_gene: TRBD2
CDR3nt: TGTGCCTGGAGCAGCCGGTCGGGAAGATGGGAGACCCAGTACTTC; CDR3aa: CAWSSRSGRWETQYF; v_gene: TRBV30; abundance: -; j_gene: TRBJ2-5; d_gene: -
CDR3nt: TGTGCCAGCAGGGACAGCTATAATTCACCCCTCCACTTT; CDR3aa: CASRDSYNSPLHF; v_gene: TRBV28; abundance: -; j_gene: TRBJ1-6; d_gene: -
CDR3nt: TGTGCCAGCAGCTTGGGAGTTGAGCAGTTCTTC; CDR3aa: CASSLGVEQFF; v_gene: TRBV5-6; abundance: -; j_gene: TRBJ2-1; d_gene: -
CDR3nt: TGTGCCAGCAGCCAAGGACTTTATAATGAGCAGTTCTTC; CDR3aa: CASSQGLYNEQFF; v_gene: TRBV4-2; abundance: -; j_gene: TRBJ2-1; d_gene: -
CDR3nt: TGTGCCAGCAGTTTTTCCGGGACAGAAGAAGTTTACTATGGCTACACCTTC; CDR3aa: CASSFSGTEEVYYGYTF; v_gene: TRBV28; abundance: -; j_gene: TRBJ1-2; d_gene: TRBD1
CDR3nt: TGTGCCAGTAGTATACGGCTAGAAGAAGTGGCCCAGCAGTACTTC; CDR3aa: CASSIRLEEVAQQYF; v_gene: TRBV19; abundance: -; j_gene: TRBJ2-7; d_gene: -
CDR3nt: TGTGCCAGCAGCCCCGGGCCGGGCAACTCCTATAATTCACCCCTCCACTTT; CDR3aa: CASSPGPGNSYNSPLHF; v_gene: TRBV27; abundance: -; j_gene: TRBJ1-6; d_gene: -
CDR3nt: TGTGCCAGCAGCTTGGGAACAACGAACACCGGGGAGCTGTTTTTT; CDR3aa: CASSLGTTNTGELFF; v_gene: TRBV5-8; abundance: once; j_gene: TRBJ2-2; d_gene: -
CDR3nt: TGTGCCAGCAGTTCCTTAGGGGGAGATCAGCCCCAGCATTTT; CDR3aa: CASSSLGGDQPQHF; v_gene: TRBV27; abundance: -; j_gene: TRBJ1-5; d_gene: -
CDR3nt: TGCGCCAGCAGCCCAGTAGGGAACACCGGGGAGCTGTTTTTT; CDR3aa: CASSPVGNTGELFF; v_gene: TRBV4-1; abundance: -; j_gene: TRBJ2-2; d_gene: -
CDR3nt: TGTGCCAGCACTACAGATCTAAGCTCCTACAATGAGCAGTTCTTC; CDR3aa: CASTTDLSSYNEQFF; v_gene: TRBV6-5; abundance: -; j_gene: TRBJ2-1; d_gene: -
CDR3nt: TGTGCCAGCAGTTGGGGGGACAGCACCTACGAGCAGTACTTC; CDR3aa: CASSWGDSTYEQYF; v_gene: TRBV27; abundance: -; j_gene: TRBJ2-7; d_gene: -
CDR3nt: TGTGCCATCAGTGACCCCGCTGACATCTATAGCAATCAGCCCCAGCATTTT; CDR3aa: CAISDPADIYSNQPQHF; v_gene: TRBV10-3; abundance: -; j_gene: TRBJ1-5; d_gene: -
CDR3nt: TGCGCCAGCAGCTTGTATCCCCAGGGGGCGCAGGAGCAGTACTTC; CDR3aa: CASSLYPQGAQEQYF; v_gene: TRBV5-1; abundance: -; j_gene: TRBJ2-7; d_gene: TRBD1
CDR3nt: TGCGCCAGCAGCCCAGGGCAGGCAAACTACGAGCAGTACTTC; CDR3aa: CASSPGQANYEQYF; v_gene: TRBV5-1; abundance: -; j_gene: TRBJ2-7; d_gene: -
CDR3nt: TGTGCCAGCTCAGACAGGGGGCTTGAGCAGTTCTTC; CDR3aa: CASSDRGLEQFF; v_gene: TRBV27; abundance: -; j_gene: TRBJ2-1; d_gene: TRBD1
CDR3nt: TGCAGCGTTGAAACGACTTACAATGAGCAGTTCTTC; CDR3aa: CSVETTYNEQFF; v_gene: TRBV29-1; abundance: -; j_gene: TRBJ2-1; d_gene: -
CDR3nt: TGTGCCAGCATCAAGAGACAGGGATCGGGCTACGAGCAGTACTTC; CDR3aa: CASIKRQGSGYEQYF; v_gene: TRBV9; abundance: -; j_gene: TRBJ2-7; d_gene: TRBD1
CDR3nt: TGTGCCAGCAGCTTAGGGGGTTGGGAAGCTTTCTTT; CDR3aa: CASSLGGWEAFF; v_gene: TRBV13; abundance: -; j_gene: TRBJ1-1; d_gene: -
CDR3nt: TGTGCCAGCAGCACGAGCACACGTCCTAGCACAGATACGCAGTATTTT; CDR3aa: CASSTSTRPSTDTQYF; v_gene: TRBV7-9; abundance: -; j_gene: TRBJ2-3; d_gene: -
CDR3nt: TGTGCCAGCAGCCCCACCCGCTCCGGGAATCGCGACTATGGCTACACCTTC; CDR3aa: CASSPTRSGNRDYGYTF; v_gene: TRBV9; abundance: once; j_gene: TRBJ1-2; d_gene: -